The T cell receptor beta chain under discussion was sequenced for a study of T cells expressing NK-cell markers (dated by TCRdb to the early 2020s). Regarding the research as a whole: In sorted CD3+CD56+NKG2C+, CD3+CD56+NKG2C- and CD3+CD56-NKG2C+ T-cell subsets from about 8 donors, TCR beta-chain repertoires were profiled. Among the eight sequenced donors, only one was HCMV-seronegative, while the other seven were HCMV-seropositive. The libraries were sequenced on Illumina HiSeq 2000/2500, MiSeq or NextSeq, producing 2 x 150 bp reads. Randomly selected healthy volunteers, three men and five women, were used as the eight sequenced donors.

The instrument given in TCRdb is Illumina HiSeq 2000. 5'RACE template switching, by which a universal primer site and unique molecular identifiers were added, was used to make TCR beta cDNA libraries. cDNA synthesis was primed from the TCR beta constant segment, followed by two successive PCR amplification steps. Processing in the source paper ran as follows. MIGEC was used to demultiplex reads and group reads by UMI, and MiTCR was used to assemble and quantify clonotypes. To remove erroneous sequences, TCR cDNA sequences were retained only when supported by two or more reads. The tcR package was used for downstream repertoire analysis, and clonotypes were matched across fractions by CDR3 nucleotide sequence plus V segment. Antigen specificity was annotated against VDJdb with VDJmatch, allowing one amino acid substitution in CDR3. The reads, reprocessed by TCRdb, yield one row per CDR3 protein sequence and no DNA. TCRdb's processing, not the authors', yielded these V and J calls. The sample's own table lists about 370,000 distinct CDR3 sequences. The ten largest clonotypes hold approximately 11% of the sample.

On this clonotype itself: No antigen is known for it.

What the authors observed across the whole study: Those dominant clonotypes were again the most abundant among CD3+CD56-NKG2C+ cells in several donors, at about 25-60.1%. It remained unclear whether the expanded NKG2C-expressing T cell clones were specific for HCMV antigens. For roughly six donors, the dominant CD3+CD56+NKG2C+ clonotypes were among the top 10 CD8+ clonotypes and accounted for about 1.0-7.5% of CD8+ T cells.

HCMV serostatus was determined by detecting HCMV-specific IgG in serum with a commercial ELISA kit. Ficoll density gradient centrifugation was used to isolate peripheral blood mononuclear cells from blood. The CDR3 contains 14 residues, cysteine and phenylalanine counted. DNA is not recorded here. CDR1 and CDR2 are drawn from the germline V gene: SQVTM, ANQGSEA. Sequencing used blood T cells: a sorted CD56 or NKG2C T cell subset, CD4+ or CD8+ T cells, or bulk PBMC T cells (not recorded which). This sequence originates from a woman aged 45-65 years in good health. Donor details come from another sample of the same person, matched by shared clones. The chain joins TRBV29-1 to TRBJ2-4; the TCRdb call, TRBD1, lacks DNA for checking. This receptor carries the CDR3 CSVEGQGAKNIQYF.